This T cell receptor beta chain was documented in a study of blood T cell repertoires in COVID-19. Study context: Samples representing acute and convalescent COVID-19 were sourced from the United States, Italy and Spain. T cells, B-cell-depleted T cells, or PBMCs provided the cDNA or gDNA that served as material.

V shed 6 bases and J shed 6 bases, with 8 bases lying between them. The germline CDR1 and CDR2 sequences are SNHLY and FYNNEI. The CDR3 extends over 12 amino acids. Patients of the Seattle cohort, enrolled during active infection, were followed longitudinally. Original methodology: For nucleated cells, counts were estimated from reference gene primer amplification. The repertoire was sequenced with immunoSEQ multiplex PCR; TCRdb's copy has only in-frame clones and lacks some. D and trimming come from the DNA, and the V and J calls and clone size come from that table. The sample lists under 250,000 clones, 86% seen once, with 11% in the top ten.

Sequencing used peripheral blood. The chain links TRBV2 to TRBJ1-4, with D unresolved. The source is a man in his forties or fifties with COVID-19, enrolled during active disease. In DNA, the CDR3 is TGTGCCAGCAGGGTCGAGGATGAAAAACTGTTTTTT. This encodes CASRVEDEKLFF.